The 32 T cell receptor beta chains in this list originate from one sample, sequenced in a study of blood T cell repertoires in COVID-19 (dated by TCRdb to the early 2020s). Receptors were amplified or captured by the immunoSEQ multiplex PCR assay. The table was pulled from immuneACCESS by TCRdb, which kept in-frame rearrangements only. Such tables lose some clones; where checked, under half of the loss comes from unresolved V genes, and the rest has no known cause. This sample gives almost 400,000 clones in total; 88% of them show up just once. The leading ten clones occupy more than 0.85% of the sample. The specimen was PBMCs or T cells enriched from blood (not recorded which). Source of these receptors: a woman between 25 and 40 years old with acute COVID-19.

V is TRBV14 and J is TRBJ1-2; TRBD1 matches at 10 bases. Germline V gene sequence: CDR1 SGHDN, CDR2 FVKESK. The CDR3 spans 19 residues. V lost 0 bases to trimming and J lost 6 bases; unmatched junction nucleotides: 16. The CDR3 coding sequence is TGTGCCAGCAGCCAAGATTCTGGTCGGACAGGGGGAAGGATGAATGGCTACACCTTC. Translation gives CASSQDSGRTGGRMNGYTF.

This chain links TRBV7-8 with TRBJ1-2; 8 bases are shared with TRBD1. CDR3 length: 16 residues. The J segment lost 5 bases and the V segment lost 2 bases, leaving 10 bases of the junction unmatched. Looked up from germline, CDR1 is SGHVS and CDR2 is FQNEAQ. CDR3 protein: CASSLLTDRVDYGYTF. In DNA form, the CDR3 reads TGTGCCAGCAGCTTACTGACGGACAGGGTGGATTATGGCTACACCTTC.

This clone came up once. CDR3 protein: CASSLRTDLNTGELFF. The CDR3 DNA sequence: TGCGCCAGCAGCTTGCGTACAGATCTTAACACCGGGGAGCTGTTTTTT. J is TRBJ2-2 and V is TRBV5-1; D is uncertain. Germline-derived CDR1 and CDR2 are SGHRS and YFSETQ. V was trimmed by 1 base and J by 2 bases, leaving 12 bases between them. The CDR3 loop spans 16 amino acids.

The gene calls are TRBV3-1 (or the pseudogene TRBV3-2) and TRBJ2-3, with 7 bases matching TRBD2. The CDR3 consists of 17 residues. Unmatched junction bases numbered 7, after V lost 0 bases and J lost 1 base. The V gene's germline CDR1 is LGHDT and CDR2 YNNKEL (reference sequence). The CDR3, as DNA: TGTGCCAGCAGCCAAGACCGAGGGGCGGGGGGCACAGATACGCAGTATTTT. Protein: CASSQDRGAGGTDTQYF.

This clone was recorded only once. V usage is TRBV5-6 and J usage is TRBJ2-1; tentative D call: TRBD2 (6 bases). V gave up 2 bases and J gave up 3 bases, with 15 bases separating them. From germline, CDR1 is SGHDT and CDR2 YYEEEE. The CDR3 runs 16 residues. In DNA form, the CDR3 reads TGTGCCAGCAGCTTCGAAGGCGGGATCGGCTACAATGAGCAGTTCTTC. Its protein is CASSFEGGIGYNEQFF.

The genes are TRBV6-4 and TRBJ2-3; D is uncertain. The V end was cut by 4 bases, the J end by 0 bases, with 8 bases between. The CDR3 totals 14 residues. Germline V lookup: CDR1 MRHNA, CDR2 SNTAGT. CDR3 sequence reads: CASSAEASTDTQYF. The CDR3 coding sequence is TGTGCCAGCAGTGCCGAAGCTAGCACAGATACGCAGTATTTT.

The CDR3 region is CASRWGQGFSGYTF. CDR3 DNA sequence: TGTGCCAGTAGATGGGGACAGGGATTTTCAGGCTACACCTTC. The rearrangement joins TRBV19 to TRBJ1-2; TRBD1 agrees at 9 bases. Looked up from germline, CDR1 is LNHDA and CDR2 is SQIVND (reference sequence). The ends lost 6 bases at V and 8 bases at J; junction bases unmatched: 10. There are 14 residues in the CDR3.

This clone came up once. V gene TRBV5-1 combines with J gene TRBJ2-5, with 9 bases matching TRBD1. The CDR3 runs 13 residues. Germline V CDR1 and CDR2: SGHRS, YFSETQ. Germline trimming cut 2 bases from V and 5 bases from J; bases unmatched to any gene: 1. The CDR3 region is CASSFDRGETQYF. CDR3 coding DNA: TGCGCCAGCAGCTTTGACAGGGGGGAGACCCAGTACTTC.

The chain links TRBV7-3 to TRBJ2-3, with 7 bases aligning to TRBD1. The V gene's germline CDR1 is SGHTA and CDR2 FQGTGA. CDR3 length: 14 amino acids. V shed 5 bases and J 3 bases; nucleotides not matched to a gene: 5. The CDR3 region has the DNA TGTGCCAGCAGCAGGGGGCAAGTAACAGATACGCAGTATTTT. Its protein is CASSRGQVTDTQYF.

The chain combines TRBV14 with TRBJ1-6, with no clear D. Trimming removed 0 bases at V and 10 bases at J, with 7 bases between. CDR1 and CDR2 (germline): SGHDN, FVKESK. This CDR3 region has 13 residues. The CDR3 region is CASSQETRSPLHF. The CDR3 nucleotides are TGTGCCAGCAGCCAAGAAACGCGATCACCCCTCCACTTT.

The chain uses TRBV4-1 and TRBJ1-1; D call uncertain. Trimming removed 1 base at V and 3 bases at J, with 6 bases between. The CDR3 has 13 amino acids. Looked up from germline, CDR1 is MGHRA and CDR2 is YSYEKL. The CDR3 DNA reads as TGCGCCAGCAGCCAAGTCGGGTACACTGAAGCTTTCTTT. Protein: CASSQVGYTEAFF.

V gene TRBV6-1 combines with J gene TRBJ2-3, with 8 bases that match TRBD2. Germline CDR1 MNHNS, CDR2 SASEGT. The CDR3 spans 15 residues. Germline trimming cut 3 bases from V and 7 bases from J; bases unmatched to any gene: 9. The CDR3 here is CASSDFRLAGHTQYF. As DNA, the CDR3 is TGTGCCAGCAGTGATTTCCGGCTAGCGGGTCATACGCAGTATTTT.

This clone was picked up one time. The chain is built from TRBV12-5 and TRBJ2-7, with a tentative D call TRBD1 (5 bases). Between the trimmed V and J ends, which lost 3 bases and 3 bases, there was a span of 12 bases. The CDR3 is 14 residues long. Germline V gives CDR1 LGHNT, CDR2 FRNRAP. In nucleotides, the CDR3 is TGTGCTAGTGGTTTTGCGGCAGGGCACTACGAGCAGTACTTC. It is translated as CASGFAAGHYEQYF. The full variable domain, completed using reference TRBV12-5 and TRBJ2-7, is DARVTQTPRHKVTEMGQEVTMRCQPILGHNTVFWYRQTMMQGLELLAYFRNRAPLDDSGMPKDRFSAEMPDATLATLKIQPSEPRDSAVYFCASGFAAGHYEQYFGPGTRLTVT.

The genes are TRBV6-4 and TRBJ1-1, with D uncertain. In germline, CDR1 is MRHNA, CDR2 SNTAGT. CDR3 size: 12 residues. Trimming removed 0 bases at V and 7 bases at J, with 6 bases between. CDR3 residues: CASSDSYGEAFF. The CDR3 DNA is TGTGCCAGCAGTGACTCGTACGGTGAAGCTTTCTTT.

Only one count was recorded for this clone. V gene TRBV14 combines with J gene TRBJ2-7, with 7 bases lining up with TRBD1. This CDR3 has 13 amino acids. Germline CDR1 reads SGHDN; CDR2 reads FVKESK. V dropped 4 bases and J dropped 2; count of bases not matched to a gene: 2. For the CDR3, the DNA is TGTGCCAGCAGCCTGGGACAGACCTACGAGCAGTACTTC. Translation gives CASSLGQTYEQYF.

The CDR3, as DNA: TGTGCCAGCAGCCAAGTCCTGGGGCAGGGCTACAATGAGCAGTTCTTC. It translates to CASSQVLGQGYNEQFF. The genes are TRBV14 and TRBJ2-1; tentatively, D is TRBD1 (5 bases). Germline V gene data show CDR1 as SGHDN and CDR2 as FVKESK. This CDR3 has 16 amino acids. V lost 1 base to trimming and J lost 3 bases, with 13 bases between them.

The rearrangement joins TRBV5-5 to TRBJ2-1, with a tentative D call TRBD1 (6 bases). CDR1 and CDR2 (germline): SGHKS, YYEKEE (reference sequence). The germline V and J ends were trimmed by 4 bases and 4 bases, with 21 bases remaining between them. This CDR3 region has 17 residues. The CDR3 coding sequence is TGTGCCAGCAGCCTAGGTGGGGGCGCAGGGCTATACAATGAGCAGTTCTTC. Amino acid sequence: CASSLGGGAGLYNEQFF.

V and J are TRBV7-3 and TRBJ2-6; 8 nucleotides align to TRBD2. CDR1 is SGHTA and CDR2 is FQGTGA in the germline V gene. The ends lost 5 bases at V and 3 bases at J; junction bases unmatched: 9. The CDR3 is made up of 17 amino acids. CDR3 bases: TGTGCCAGCAGCCCAACCCGGGGGGGGGTTGGGGCCAACGTCCTGACTTTC. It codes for CASSPTRGGVGANVLTF.

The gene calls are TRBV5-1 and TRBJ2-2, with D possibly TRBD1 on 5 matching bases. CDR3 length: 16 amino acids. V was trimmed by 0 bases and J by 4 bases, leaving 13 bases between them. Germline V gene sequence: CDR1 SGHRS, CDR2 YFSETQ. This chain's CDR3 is CASSLETGGSTGELFF. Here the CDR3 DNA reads TGCGCCAGCAGCTTGGAAACAGGTGGAAGCACCGGGGAGCTGTTTTTT.

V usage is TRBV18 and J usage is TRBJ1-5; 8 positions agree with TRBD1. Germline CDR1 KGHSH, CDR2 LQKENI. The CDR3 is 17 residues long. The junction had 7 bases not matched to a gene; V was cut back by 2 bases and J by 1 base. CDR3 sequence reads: CASSPKTGAGSNQPQHF. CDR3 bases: TGTGCCAGCTCACCAAAGACAGGGGCGGGGAGCAATCAGCCCCAGCATTTT.

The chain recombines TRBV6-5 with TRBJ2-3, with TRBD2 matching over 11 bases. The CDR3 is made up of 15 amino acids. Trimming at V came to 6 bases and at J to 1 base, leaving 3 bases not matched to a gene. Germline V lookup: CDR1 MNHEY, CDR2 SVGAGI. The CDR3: CASRGGLAGTDTQYF. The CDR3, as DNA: TGTGCCAGCAGAGGGGGACTAGCGGGCACAGATACGCAGTATTTT.

This chain's CDR3 is CAISNTGTGGHPREQYF. The CDR3 DNA sequence: TGTGCCATCAGTAACACCGGGACAGGGGGCCATCCCCGAGAGCAGTACTTC. The rearrangement uses TRBV10-3 and TRBJ2-7; 12 nucleotides match TRBD1. Per the germline V gene, CDR1 is ENHRY and CDR2 is SYGVKD. The V and J ends lost 5 bases and 7 bases, in that order; junction bases with no gene match: 15. This CDR3 is 17 amino acids long.

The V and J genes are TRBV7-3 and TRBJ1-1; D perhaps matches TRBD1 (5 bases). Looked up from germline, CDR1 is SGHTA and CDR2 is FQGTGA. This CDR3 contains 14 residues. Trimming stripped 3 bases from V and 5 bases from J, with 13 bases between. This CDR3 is CASSLGGPGTEAFF. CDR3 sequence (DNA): TGTGCCAGCAGCTTGGGAGGGCCAGGGACTGAAGCTTTCTTT.

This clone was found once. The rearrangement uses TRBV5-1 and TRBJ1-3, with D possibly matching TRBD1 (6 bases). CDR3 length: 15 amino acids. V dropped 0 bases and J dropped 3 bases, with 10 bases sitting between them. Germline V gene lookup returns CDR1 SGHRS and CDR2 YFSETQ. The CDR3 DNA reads TGCGCCAGCAGCTTGGGCAGGGGATTTGGAAACACCATATATTTT. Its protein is CASSLGRGFGNTIYF. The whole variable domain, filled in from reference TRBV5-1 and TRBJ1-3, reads KAGVTQTPRYLIKTRGQQVTLSCSPISGHRSVSWYQQTPGQGLQFLFEYFSETQRNKGNFPGRFSGRQFSNSRSEMNVSTLELGDSALYLCASSLGRGFGNTIYFGEGSWLTVV.

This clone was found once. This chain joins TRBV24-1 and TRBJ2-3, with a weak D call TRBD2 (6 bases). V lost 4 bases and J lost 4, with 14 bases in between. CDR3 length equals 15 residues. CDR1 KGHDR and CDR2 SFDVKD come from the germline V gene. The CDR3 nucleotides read TGTGCCACCAGTGAGACCGGGGGTTTTGCAGATACGCAGTATTTT. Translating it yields CATSETGGFADTQYF.

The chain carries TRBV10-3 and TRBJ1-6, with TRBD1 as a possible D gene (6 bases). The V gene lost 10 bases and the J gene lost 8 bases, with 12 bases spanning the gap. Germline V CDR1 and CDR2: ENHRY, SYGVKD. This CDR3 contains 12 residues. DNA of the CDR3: TGTGCCACTTCGACAGGAGATTCACCCCTCCACTTT. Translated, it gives CATSTGDSPLHF.

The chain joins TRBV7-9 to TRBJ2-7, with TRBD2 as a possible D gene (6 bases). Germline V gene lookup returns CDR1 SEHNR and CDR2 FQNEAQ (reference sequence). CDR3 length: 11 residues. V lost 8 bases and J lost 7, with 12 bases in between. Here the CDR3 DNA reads TGTGCCAGCGTCGGGGGTGGGGAGCAGTACTTC. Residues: CASVGGGEQYF.

The CDR3 coding sequence is TGTGCCAGCGAGAGTGTGGGACAGGGGAATGAAAAACTGTTTTTT. Its translation: CASESVGQGNEKLFF. This sequence joins TRBV6-5 and TRBJ1-4; 10 bases match TRBD1. The ends lost 8 bases at V and 5 bases at J; junction bases unmatched: 8. Germline V CDR1 and CDR2: MNHEY, SVGAGI. This CDR3 contains 15 residues.

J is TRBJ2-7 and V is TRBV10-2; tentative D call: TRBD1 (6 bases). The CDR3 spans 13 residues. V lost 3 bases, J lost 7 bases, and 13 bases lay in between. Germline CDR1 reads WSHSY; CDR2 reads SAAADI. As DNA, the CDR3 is TGCGCCAGCAGTGATGGACAGAGTACGGAGCAGTACTTC. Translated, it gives CASSDGQSTEQYF.

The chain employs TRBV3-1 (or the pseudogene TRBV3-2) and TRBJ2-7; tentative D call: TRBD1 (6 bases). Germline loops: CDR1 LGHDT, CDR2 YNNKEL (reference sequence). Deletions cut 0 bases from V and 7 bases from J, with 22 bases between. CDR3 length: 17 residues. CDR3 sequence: CASSQDLTGHLTEEQYF. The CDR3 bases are TGTGCCAGCAGCCAAGATCTTACGGGACATCTGACGGAGGAGCAGTACTTC.

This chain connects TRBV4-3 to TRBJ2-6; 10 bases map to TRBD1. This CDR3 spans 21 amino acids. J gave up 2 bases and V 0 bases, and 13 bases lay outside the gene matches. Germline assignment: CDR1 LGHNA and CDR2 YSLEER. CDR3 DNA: TGCGCCAGCAGCCAAGATTTGACAGGGGGCGCGGTGAGCCCTGGGGCCAACGTCCTGACTTTC. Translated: CASSQDLTGGAVSPGANVLTF.

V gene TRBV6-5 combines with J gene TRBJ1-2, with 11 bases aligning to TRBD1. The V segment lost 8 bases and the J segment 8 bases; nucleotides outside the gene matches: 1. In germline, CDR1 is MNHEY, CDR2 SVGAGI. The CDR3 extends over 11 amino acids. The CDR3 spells CASGQGAGYTF. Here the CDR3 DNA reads TGTGCCAGCGGACAGGGGGCGGGCTACACCTTC.